There are a few counts of the clone carrying this T cell receptor (beta chain). The data stem from a study of blood T cells in healthy people across ages. A sample-barcoded 5' primer and a J-beta primer mix were used in a second PCR of roughly 7 to 11 cycles. In TCRdb, the 5' RACE reads were re-called with MiXCR into one record per CDR3 protein. The profile shows 700,000 to 800,000 distinct CDR3 sequences, 40% to 45% of them singletons. Sequencing was done on a sample of blood. The clonotype comes from a woman aged 55-69 years in good health.

CDR3 loop: CSARRQGNEQFF. The CDR3 DNA follows: TGCAGTGCTAGGAGACAGGGCAATGAGCAGTTCTTC. The chain combines TRBV20-1 with TRBJ2-1; 7 bases are shared with TRBD1. Germline values: CDR1 DFQATT, CDR2 SNEGSKA (reference sequence). This CDR3 is built from 12 residues. Trimming took 3 bases from V and 6 from J; bases not matched to a gene: 2.